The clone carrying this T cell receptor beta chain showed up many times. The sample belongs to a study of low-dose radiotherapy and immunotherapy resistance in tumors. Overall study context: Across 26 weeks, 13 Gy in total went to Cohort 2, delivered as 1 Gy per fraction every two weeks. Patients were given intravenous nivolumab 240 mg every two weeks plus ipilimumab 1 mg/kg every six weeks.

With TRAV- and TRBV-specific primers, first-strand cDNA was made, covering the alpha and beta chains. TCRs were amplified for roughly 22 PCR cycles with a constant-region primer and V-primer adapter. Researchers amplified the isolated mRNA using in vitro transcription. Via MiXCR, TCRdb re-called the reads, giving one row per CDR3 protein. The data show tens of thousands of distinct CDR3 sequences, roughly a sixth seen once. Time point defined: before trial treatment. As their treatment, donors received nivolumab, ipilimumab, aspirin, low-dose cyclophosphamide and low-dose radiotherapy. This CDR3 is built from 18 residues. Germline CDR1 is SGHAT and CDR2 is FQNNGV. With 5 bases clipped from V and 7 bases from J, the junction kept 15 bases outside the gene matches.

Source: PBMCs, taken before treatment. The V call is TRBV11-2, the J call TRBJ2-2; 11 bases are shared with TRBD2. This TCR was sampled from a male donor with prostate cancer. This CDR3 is CASSLSASGGTQVGELFF. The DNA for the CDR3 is TGTGCCAGCAGCCTCTCAGCTAGCGGGGGGACCCAGGTCGGGGAGCTGTTTTTT.